The 9 T cell receptor beta chains below all came from one sample that was sequenced in a study of blood T cell repertoires in COVID-19. Assay used: immunoSEQ multiplex PCR; TCRdb lists only in-frame clones, some missing. The data contain fewer than 200,000 clones, approximately 91% of them singletons. Input material: peripheral blood. These receptors all come from a man aged 18 to 35 with COVID-19, enrolled during active disease.

This clone was recorded a few times. This chain connects TRBV30 to TRBJ1-6; no definite D call. CDR3 size: 13 residues. V lost 1 base and J 10 bases, leaving 11 bases between the germline ends. From germline, CDR1 is GTSNPN and CDR2 SVGIG (reference sequence). The CDR3: CAWSGGFGSPLHF. CDR3 sequence (DNA): TGTGCCTGGAGTGGAGGGTTTGGATCACCCCTCCACTTT.

The chain employs TRBV12-3 or TRBV12-4 and TRBJ1-4, with 8 bases fitting TRBD1. The V and J ends lost 10 bases and 5 bases, in that order; junction bases with no gene match: 6. The CDR3 runs to 13 residues. The DNA of the CDR3 is TGTGCCACCTCGACAGGGGCGAATGAAAAACTGTTTTTT. This sequence encodes CATSTGANEKLFF.

This sequence joins TRBV29-1 and TRBJ2-7; a possible D gene is TRBD1 (5 bases). The V end lost 1 base, the J end lost 4 bases, and 11 bases lay between the germline ends. CDR3 size: 13 residues. Germline CDR1 SQVTM, CDR2 ANQGSEA. CDR3 sequence reads: CSVEAGSVYEQYF. The CDR3 coding sequence is TGCAGCGTTGAAGCAGGGTCCGTTTACGAGCAGTACTTC.

V usage is TRBV7-2 and J usage is TRBJ2-4; 7 bases are a match to TRBD1. Germline CDR1 reads SGHTA; CDR2 reads FQGNSA. V lost 5 bases and J lost 0; bases outside the gene matches: 13. The CDR3 has 18 amino acids. Written as DNA, the CDR3 is TGTGCCAGCAGCCTCGGACAGGTTTCTACTTTAGCCAAAAACATTCAGTACTTC. Translation gives CASSLGQVSTLAKNIQYF.

The chain joins TRBV10-3 to TRBJ2-1, with 9 bases fitting TRBD2. Per germline, CDR1 ENHRY and CDR2 SYGVKD. With V trimmed by 3 bases and J by 5 bases, 5 bases remained unmatched. This CDR3 spans 15 amino acids. CDR3 amino acids: CAISDRASGNNEQFF. CDR3 DNA sequence: TGTGCCATCAGTGATCGTGCTAGCGGGAACAATGAGCAGTTCTTC.

About this clone: An end of the junction differs from the germline gene, which may be a read error. The rearrangement uses TRBV4-3 and TRBJ1-4; no clear D. This CDR3 has 16 amino acids. CDR1 and CDR2 from the germline V gene are LGHNA and YSLEER. CDR3 region: CASSQDWREDNEKLLF. CDR3 DNA: TGCGCCAGCAGCCAAGATTGGAGAGAAGATAATGAAAAACTGCTTTTT.

The gene calls are TRBV5-6 and TRBJ2-7; D remains unclear. The CDR3 covers 14 residues. V lost 1 base and J 6 bases, leaving 14 bases between the germline ends. In germline, CDR1 is SGHDT, CDR2 YYEEEE. CDR3 in amino acids: CASSLNSQASEQYF. The CDR3 nucleotides read TGTGCCAGCAGCTTGAACAGCCAGGCGAGCGAGCAGTACTTC.

This clone was observed a few times. The gene calls are TRBV10-3 and TRBJ2-7; TRBD2 might be the D (6 bases). Germline values: CDR1 ENHRY, CDR2 SYGVKD. V was pared by 3 bases and J by 2 bases, with 11 bases between. The CDR3 consists of 14 residues. The CDR3 here is CAISEAWGAYEQYF. The CDR3 nucleotides read TGTGCCATCAGTGAAGCATGGGGGGCCTACGAGCAGTACTTC.

The V gene is TRBV28, the J gene TRBJ2-4; TRBD2 is a possible D gene (6 bases). The CDR3 has 17 amino acids. Germline V gene lookup returns CDR1 MDHEN and CDR2 SYDVKM. Trimming took 4 bases from V and 0 from J, leaving 16 bases between them. The CDR3 here is CASSSGWRGLAKNIQYF. CDR3 sequence (DNA): TGTGCCAGCAGTTCGGGCTGGCGGGGCTTAGCCAAAAACATTCAGTACTTC.